This is a list of T cell receptor beta chains from one sample in a study of T cell responses to AZD1222 COVID-19 vaccine. Some clones are missing from TCRdb's copy, which holds only in-frame ones; the method was immunoSEQ multiplex PCR. The table lists some 15,000 clones, approximately 90% of them singletons. This specimen consisted of peripheral blood, obtained 28 days after the second AZD1222 dose. All receptors derive from an adult who received the AZD1222 COVID-19 vaccine. Each CDR3 is given with its conserved first and last residue. Each record gives: J gene, clone size, V gene, D gene, CDR3 protein, CDR3 DNA. A D gene is named only where the DNA matches it firmly. Size is stated for part of the rows, as once, few or many counts, or as a class when the clone is expanded.

>TRBJ1-4|.|TRBV4-2|TRBD1
CASSHPGTGDEKLFF
TGTGCCAGCAGCCACCCCGGGACAGGGGATGAAAAACTGTTTTTT
>TRBJ1-2|.|TRBV2|.
CASSEVGGIRGYTF
TGTGCCAGCAGTGAGGTCGGGGGCATTCGTGGCTACACCTTC
>TRBJ1-4|once|TRBV7-9|.
CASRGTGGGEKLFF
TGTGCCAGCCGGGGCACGGGGGGCGGTGAAAAACTGTTTTTT
>TRBJ2-1|.|TRBV6-6|TRBD2
CASSSSRQGGQNEQFF
TGTGCCAGCAGTTCTTCACGCCAGGGAGGGCAAAATGAGCAGTTCTTC
>TRBJ2-4|.|TRBV7-2|.
CASSLLAGKNIQYF
TGTGCCAGCAGTTTGCTAGCAGGCAAAAACATTCAGTACTTC
>TRBJ2-3|few|TRBV3-1/TRBV3-2|.
CASSQKGPRVGGTDTQYF
TGTGCCAGCAGCCAGAAAGGTCCCCGCGTGGGGGGCACAGATACGCAGTATTTT
>TRBJ1-2|.|TRBV6-1|.
CASSEASAAAANYGYTF
TGTGCCAGCAGTGAAGCGTCGGCGGCAGCCGCTAACTATGGCTACACCTTC
>TRBJ1-5|.|TRBV6-5|.
CASTPDWEQPQHF
TGTGCCAGCACCCCAGATTGGGAACAGCCCCAGCATTTT
>TRBJ1-4|.|TRBV3-1/TRBV3-2|.
CASSQIVGEKLFF
TGTGCCAGCAGCCAAATCGTTGGGGAAAAACTGTTTTTT
>TRBJ1-3|.|TRBV5-1|.
CASSPGASGNTIYF
TGCGCCAGCAGTCCAGGAGCCTCTGGAAACACCATATATTTT
>TRBJ2-3|.|TRBV15|.
CATSRANRESDTQYF
TGTGCCACCAGCAGAGCTAACAGGGAGTCAGATACGCAGTATTTT
>TRBJ2-3|.|TRBV19|.
CASSKLERGLEGTDTQYF
TGTGCCAGTAGTAAACTCGAGAGGGGACTTGAGGGCACAGATACGCAGTATTTT
>TRBJ2-5|.|TRBV30|.
CAWSIGAETQYF
TGTGCCTGGAGTATAGGGGCAGAGACCCAGTACTTC
>TRBJ2-5|.|TRBV11-3|TRBD2
CASSRGDGQETQYF
TGTGCCAGCAGCCGGGGGGACGGTCAAGAGACCCAGTACTTC
>TRBJ1-6|few|TRBV19|.
CASSSTGITYNSPLHF
TGTGCCAGTAGTTCCACAGGGATAACCTATAATTCACCCCTCCACTTT
>TRBJ1-1|.|TRBV11-3|.
CASGEHMNTEAFF
TGTGCCAGCGGTGAACACATGAACACTGAAGCTTTCTTT
>TRBJ1-6|once|TRBV7-2|.
CASSPGFNSPLHF
TGTGCCAGCAGTCCAGGATTTAATTCACCCCTCCACTTT
>TRBJ2-1|.|TRBV6-4|TRBD2
CASSPLADSYNEQFF
TGTGCCAGCAGCCCTCTAGCGGACTCCTACAATGAGCAGTTCTTC
>TRBJ2-7|.|TRBV28|TRBD2
CASSLRGGINYEQYF
TGTGCCAGCAGTTTACGGGGGGGGATCAATTACGAGCAGTACTTC
>TRBJ2-2|.|TRBV5-1|.
CASSRDTGELFF
TGCGCCAGCAGCAGGGACACCGGGGAGCTGTTTTTT
>TRBJ2-7|.|TRBV7-2|TRBD2
CASSPLAGGPYEQYF
TGTGCCAGCAGCCCGCTAGCGGGAGGGCCCTACGAGCAGTACTTC
>TRBJ1-3|.|TRBV7-8|.
CASSPRIFRPSSGNTIYF
TGTGCCAGCAGCCCCAGGATTTTTCGTCCCTCCTCTGGAAACACCATATATTTT
>TRBJ1-6|.|TRBV6-2/TRBV6-3|.
CASSPGQIYNSPLHF
TGTGCCAGCAGCCCCGGACAAATCTATAATTCACCCCTCCACTTT
>TRBJ2-3|.|TRBV25-1|.
CASSESWGRADTQYF
TGTGCCAGCAGTGAATCCTGGGGGCGCGCAGATACGCAGTATTTT
>TRBJ2-1|.|TRBV4-1|.
CASRGGGEQFF
TGCGCCAGCAGGGGGGGAGGTGAGCAGTTCTTC
>TRBJ2-2|.|TRBV5-1|.
CASSLGGSNTGELFF
TGCGCCAGCAGCTTAGGGGGGAGCAACACCGGGGAGCTGTTTTTT
>TRBJ1-1|.|TRBV5-1|.
CASSAQGRSTEAFF
TGCGCCAGCAGCGCTCAGGGGCGGAGCACTGAAGCTTTCTTT
>TRBJ1-1|.|TRBV6-2/TRBV6-3|.
CASSYSAGYDTEAFF
TGTGCCAGCAGTTACTCGGCAGGGTATGACACTGAAGCTTTCTTT
>TRBJ2-3|.|TRBV9|TRBD2
CASSGKSAVAGVTDTQYF
TGTGCCAGCAGCGGGAAGTCGGCCGTAGCGGGGGTCACAGATACGCAGTATTTT
>TRBJ2-1|.|TRBV7-3|.
CASSLDSSNEQFF
TGTGCCAGCAGCTTAGACTCTTCCAATGAGCAGTTCTTC
>TRBJ1-2|once|TRBV30|.
CAWSRVRGSRYGYTF
TGTGCCTGGAGTAGAGTCCGGGGGTCTCGGTATGGCTACACCTTC
>TRBJ1-1|.|TRBV11-1|.
CASSTNPGMAVGAFF
TGTGCCAGCAGCACAAACCCCGGAATGGCGGTCGGTGCTTTCTTT
>TRBJ2-7|few|TRBV28|.
CASSPPFPRINSYEQYF
TGTGCCAGCAGTCCCCCTTTCCCCAGGATCAACTCCTACGAGCAGTACTTC
>TRBJ2-7|.|TRBV14|.
CASSQATGPGAYEQYF
TGTGCCAGCAGCCAAGCAACGGGGCCTGGGGCCTACGAGCAGTACTTC
>TRBJ1-4|.|TRBV28|TRBD1
CAAAPGQGREKLFF
TGTGCCGCCGCCCCGGGACAGGGGAGAGAAAAACTGTTTTTT
>TRBJ1-4|few|TRBV30|TRBD1
CAWLSRDRVNEKLFF
TGTGCCTGGCTTTCCCGGGACAGGGTCAATGAAAAACTGTTTTTT
>TRBJ2-2|.|TRBV10-3|.
CAISESGRAATGELFF
TGTGCCATCAGTGAGTCAGGTAGGGCAGCAACCGGGGAGCTGTTTTTT
>TRBJ1-1|once|TRBV19|.
CASSMGTNTEAFF
TGTGCCAGTAGTATGGGCACGAACACTGAAGCTTTCTTT
>TRBJ1-5|few|TRBV24-1|.
CATSEGRQSNQPQHF
TGTGCCACCAGTGAAGGGCGGCAGAGCAATCAGCCCCAGCATTTT
>TRBJ1-3|.|TRBV5-1|.
CASSSGQSSGNTIYF
TGCGCCAGCAGCTCCGGACAGTCCTCTGGAAACACCATATATTTT
>TRBJ2-2|.|TRBV19|TRBD1
CASRPATGAGELFF
TGTGCCAGCCGCCCGGCAACAGGGGCCGGGGAGCTGTTTTTT
>TRBJ2-1|.|TRBV12-3/TRBV12-4|TRBD2
CASRKLAGEQFF
TGTGCCAGCAGGAAACTAGCGGGGGAGCAGTTCTTC
>TRBJ1-5|few|TRBV3-1/TRBV3-2|.
CASSPRGGNQPQHF
TGTGCCAGCAGCCCTCGGGGAGGGAACCAGCCCCAGCATTTT
>TRBJ1-6|.|TRBV7-2|TRBD1
CASSTTGRNSPLHF
TGTGCCAGCAGCACGACAGGGCGTAATTCACCCCTCCACTTT
>TRBJ1-5|.|TRBV6-6|.
CASMDSNQPQHF
TGTGCCAGCATGGATAGCAATCAGCCCCAGCATTTT
>TRBJ1-1|.|TRBV5-4|.
CASRMTRGTAEAFF
TGTGCCAGCAGGATGACCAGGGGAACGGCTGAAGCTTTCTTT
>TRBJ2-4|.|TRBV10-3|.
CAISPRGNIQYF
TGTGCCATCAGTCCTAGGGGCAACATTCAGTACTTC
>TRBJ1-6|once|TRBV19|.
CASRSQGATYNSPLHF
TGTGCCAGTAGATCCCAGGGCGCTACCTATAATTCACCCCTCCACTTT
>TRBJ1-2|few|TRBV3-1/TRBV3-2|TRBD1
CASSRDREVYYGYTF
TGTGCCAGCAGCCGAGACAGGGAGGTTTACTATGGCTACACCTTC
>TRBJ2-5|few|TRBV25-1|TRBD2
CASSPGRGVQETQYF
TGTGCCAGCAGTCCCGGGCGGGGGGTACAAGAGACCCAGTACTTC
>TRBJ1-5|.|TRBV19|.
CASSIDLGRDQPQHF
TGTGCCAGTAGTATAGACCTCGGGAGGGATCAGCCCCAGCATTTT
>TRBJ2-7|.|TRBV28|TRBD1
CASSPTGSAYEQYF
TGTGCCAGCAGCCCGACAGGGTCTGCCTACGAGCAGTACTTC
>TRBJ2-3|.|TRBV5-1|.
CASRPTQGSTDTQYF
TGCGCCAGCAGACCTACTCAGGGAAGCACAGATACGCAGTATTTT
>TRBJ1-1|.|TRBV5-6|TRBD1
CASKGWDRVTEAFF
TGTGCCAGCAAAGGATGGGACAGGGTGACTGAAGCTTTCTTT
>TRBJ1-1|.|TRBV7-9|.
CASSPAQAHTEAFF
TGTGCCAGCAGTCCGGCCCAAGCCCACACTGAAGCTTTCTTT
>TRBJ1-4|.|TRBV7-8|.
CASSFVTRLGAKVNEKLFF
TGTGCCAGCAGCTTTGTAACCCGGCTAGGGGCGAAGGTGAATGAAAAACTGTTTTTT
>TRBJ2-4|.|TRBV5-1|TRBD1
CASSRSRQGVLEMAKNIQYF
TGCGCCAGCAGCCGGAGCAGACAGGGGGTACTGGAAATGGCCAAAAACATTCAGTACTTC
>TRBJ1-4|.|TRBV7-9|TRBD1
CASRGQGEEKLFF
TGTGCCAGCAGGGGACAGGGGGAGGAAAAACTGTTTTTT